Below, 27 T cell receptor beta chains from the same sample are listed, as sequenced in a study of blood T cell repertoires in COVID-19. The table came from immunoSEQ multiplex PCR; TCRdb's copy has only in-frame clones and leaves some out. The sample lists 210,000 or so clones; less than 90% were seen once. The sample comprised peripheral blood. These receptors were collected from a man in his forties with active or convalescent COVID-19.

V usage is TRBV30 and J usage is TRBJ1-1, with TRBD1 identical over 8 bases. CDR3 length: 14 amino acids. Germline V lookup: CDR1 GTSNPN, CDR2 SVGIG (reference sequence). V gave up 1 base and J gave up 6 bases; unmatched junction bases: 7. As DNA, the CDR3 is TGTGCCTGGAGTGGGACAGGGTGGCCCGCTGAAGCTTTCTTT. Amino acids: CAWSGTGWPAEAFF.

V is TRBV11-2 and J is TRBJ1-2; 9 bases fit TRBD1. The CDR3 runs 14 residues. Germline CDR1 SGHAT, CDR2 FQNNGV. The V gene end was trimmed by 4 bases and the J gene end by 7 bases; junction bases not matched to a gene: 7. The CDR3 is CASSWTGAHRGYTF. The CDR3 region has the DNA TGTGCCAGCAGCTGGACAGGGGCACATCGTGGCTACACCTTC.

V usage is TRBV28 and J usage is TRBJ1-4; no clear D gene. With 8 bases removed from V and 0 bases from J, the gap between germline ends came to 4 bases. The CDR3 is 12 residues long. Germline V gives CDR1 MDHEN, CDR2 SYDVKM. CDR3 sequence (DNA): TGTGCCAGCCAGTCAACTAATGAAAAACTGTTTTTT. Translating gives CASQSTNEKLFF.

This clone was observed a handful of times. The chain carries TRBV27 and TRBJ1-4; possible D gene TRBD1, 5 bases. The CDR3 contains 14 residues. V was cut by 3 bases and J by 2 bases, with 7 bases left in between. Germline V gene sequence: CDR1 MNHEY, CDR2 SMNVEV (reference sequence). This chain's CDR3 is CASSFQGTNEKLFF. CDR3 coding DNA: TGTGCCAGCAGTTTCCAGGGTACTAATGAAAAACTGTTTTTT.

This clone was detected a few times. CDR3 nucleotide sequence: TGTGCCAGCAGCCTAACCGCGACAGGGATAGCCGGGGAGCTGTTTTTT. Protein product: CASSLTATGIAGELFF. J is TRBJ2-2 and V is TRBV7-7, with 7 bases that match TRBD1. CDR1 and CDR2 (germline): SSHAT, FNYEAQ (reference sequence). The CDR3 is 16 amino acids. With 5 bases clipped from V and 6 bases from J, the junction kept 12 bases outside the gene matches. Complete variable domain (other parts from reference TRBV7-7 and TRBJ2-2): GAGVSQSPRYKVTKRGQDVTLRCDPISSHATLYWYQQALGQGPEFLTYFNYEAQPDKSGLPSDRFSAERPEGSISTLTIQRTEQRDSAMYRCASSLTATGIAGELFFGEGSRLTVL.

The gene calls are TRBV9 and TRBJ1-1, with D possibly being TRBD1 (6 bases). The ends were cut back, 4 bases at V and 1 base at J, with 14 bases in the middle. The CDR3 length is 15 residues. Looked up from germline, CDR1 is SGDLS and CDR2 is YYNGEE. The CDR3 DNA reads TGTGCCAGCAGCCCCCACGGACAGAAGAACACTGAAGCTTTCTTT. Protein product: CASSPHGQKNTEAFF.

The gene calls are TRBV3-1 (or the pseudogene TRBV3-2) and TRBJ2-2, with TRBD1 matching over 7 bases. This CDR3 region has 13 residues. CDR1 is LGHDT, CDR2 YNNKEL, per germline (reference sequence). With V trimmed by 4 bases and J by 7 bases, 3 bases remained unmatched. CDR3 bases: TGTGCCAGCAGCCCGACAGGGCACGGGGAGCTGTTTTTT. Amino acids: CASSPTGHGELFF.

The chain couples TRBV27 to TRBJ2-4; possible D gene TRBD2, 5 bases. The V and J ends lost 5 bases and 6 bases respectively, with 14 bases between them. CDR3 length: 14 amino acids. Germline CDR1 and CDR2: MNHEY and SMNVEV (reference sequence). DNA for the CDR3: TGTGCCAGCAGTCCATCAGGACTGATAAACATTCAGTACTTC. This translates into CASSPSGLINIQYF.

The CDR3 coding sequence is TGTGCCAGCAGCCGGGACAGTGAGAGCTCCTATAATTCACCCCTCCACTTT. As protein: CASSRDSESSYNSPLHF. The chain employs TRBV4-2 and TRBJ1-6; 7 positions match TRBD1. J was trimmed by 0 bases and V by 4 bases; bases with no gene match: 6. CDR3 length equals 17 residues. Germline V gives CDR1 LGHNA, CDR2 YNFKEQ.

The chain links TRBV29-1 to TRBJ1-1; 9 bases agree with TRBD1. The CDR3 is 12 amino acids. The ends lost 8 bases at V and 3 bases at J; junction bases unmatched: 4. Germline V lookup: CDR1 SQVTM, CDR2 ANQGSEA. CDR3 in DNA: TGCAGCACACAGGGGGCCGACACTGAAGCTTTCTTT. Amino acid sequence: CSTQGADTEAFF.

The genes are TRBV4-3 and TRBJ1-4; weak D call: TRBD1 (5 bases). The germline V and J ends were trimmed by 3 bases and 0 bases, with 14 bases remaining between them. Germline V gene lookup returns CDR1 LGHNA and CDR2 YSLEER. The CDR3 has 17 residues. The CDR3 protein is CASSQSGHRATNEKLFF. CDR3 DNA: TGCGCCAGCAGCCAGTCAGGACACAGAGCAACTAATGAAAAACTGTTTTTT.

The rearrangement joins TRBV5-4 to TRBJ2-1; D is ambiguous. Trimming took off 0 bases at V and 8 bases at J, with 6 bases between the two ends. Germline CDR1 and CDR2: SGHNT and YYREEE (reference sequence). The CDR3 sequence is 12 residues long. CDR3 region: CASSLEAYEQFF. In nucleotides, the CDR3 is TGTGCCAGCAGCTTGGAAGCCTATGAGCAGTTCTTC.

Turning to this clone: The same CDR3 can be traced to other DNA sequences in this sample. The V and J genes are TRBV19 and TRBJ2-3; possible D gene TRBD2, 6 bases. The CDR3 runs 13 residues. Looked up from germline, CDR1 is LNHDA and CDR2 is SQIVND (reference sequence). Deletions cut 3 bases from V and 6 bases from J, with 10 bases between. The CDR3 reads CASSIGLADTQYF. CDR3 sequence (DNA): TGTGCCAGTAGTATTGGTCTAGCGGATACGCAGTATTTT. The complete variable domain, with remaining parts taken from reference TRBV19 and TRBJ2-3, reads DGGITQSPKYLFRKEGQNVTLSCEQNLNHDAMYWYRQDPGQGLRLIYYSQIVNDFQKGDIAEGYSVSREKKESFPLTVTSAQKNPTAFYLCASSIGLADTQYFGPGTRLTVL.

This chain links TRBV10-3 with TRBJ1-1; D is unclear. Trimming left V 3 bases short and J 2 bases short, with 13 bases between. Germline CDR1 reads ENHRY; CDR2 reads SYGVKD. The length of the CDR3 is 15 residues. The CDR3 region has the DNA TGTGCCATCAGTGATTTAGACCAGGTCAACACTGAAGCTTTCTTT. Translating it yields CAISDLDQVNTEAFF.

The V call is TRBV29-1, the J call TRBJ2-1, with D hard to call. Per germline, CDR1 SQVTM and CDR2 ANQGSEA. The V end was cut by 0 bases, the J end by 7 bases, with 7 bases between. The CDR3 sequence is 12 residues long. The CDR3 loop reads CSVEESRNEQFF. CDR3 DNA sequence: TGCAGCGTTGAAGAGAGCCGGAATGAGCAGTTCTTC.

The genes are TRBV3-1 (or the pseudogene TRBV3-2) and TRBJ1-6, with 7 bases matching TRBD1. V shed 1 base and J 6 bases; nucleotides not matched to a gene: 3. The V gene's germline CDR1 is LGHDT and CDR2 YNNKEL (reference sequence). This CDR3 has 15 residues. Here the CDR3 DNA reads TGTGCCAGCAGCCAAGGGGGGACAGCTAATTCACCCCTCCACTTT. It yields the protein CASSQGGTANSPLHF.

This rearrangement joins TRBV7-9 to TRBJ1-1, with TRBD1 matching over 8 bases. Trimming cost V 7 bases and J 1 base; bases outside gene matches: 5. The germline CDR1 and CDR2 sequences are SEHNR and FQNEAQ (reference sequence). CDR3 size: 14 residues. The CDR3 sequence is CASIDDRGNTEAFF. The CDR3 region has the DNA TGTGCCAGCATCGATGACAGGGGGAACACTGAAGCTTTCTTT.

The chain couples TRBV15 to TRBJ2-5, with D possibly being TRBD2 (5 bases). This CDR3 has 16 residues. Germline V gives CDR1 LNHNV, CDR2 YYDKDF (reference sequence). With 5 bases removed from V and 1 base from J, the gap between germline ends came to 17 bases. In DNA, the CDR3 is TGTGCCACCAGCTCCCCCGCGGACTGGGGCCAAGAGACCCAGTACTTC. The encoded protein is CATSSPADWGQETQYF.

The chain is built from TRBV5-1 and TRBJ1-1; D might be TRBD1 (5 bases). The germline gives CDR1 SGHRS, CDR2 YFSETQ. The CDR3 consists of 13 residues. Trimming removed 2 bases from V and 3 bases from J, with 8 bases in between. The CDR3 coding sequence is TGCGCCAGCAGCTTTCGACAGCACACTGAAGCTTTCTTT. Amino acid sequence: CASSFRQHTEAFF.

This clone has only a few counts. The chain links TRBV9 to TRBJ2-2, with TRBD1 identical over 11 bases. CDR3 length: 17 residues. With V trimmed by 0 bases and J by 6 bases, 7 bases remained unmatched. CDR1 SGDLS and CDR2 YYNGEE come from the germline V gene. CDR3 loop: CASSVGRGTGGPGELFF. The CDR3 DNA is TGTGCCAGCAGCGTAGGGCGGGGGACAGGGGGACCCGGGGAGCTGTTTTTT. Combining the CDR3 with reference TRBV9 and TRBJ2-2 gives the whole variable domain DSGVTQTPKHLITATGQRVTLRCSPRSGDLSVYWYQQSLDQGLQFLIQYYNGEERAKGNILERFSAQQFPDLHSELNLSSLELGDSALYFCASSVGRGTGGPGELFFGEGSRLTVL.

About this clone itself: Compared with germline, one end of the junction differs, possibly owing to a read error. V and J are TRBV11-2 and TRBJ2-1, with TRBD2 matching 9 bases. Germline V gene lookup returns CDR1 SGHAT and CDR2 FQNNGV. The CDR3 consists of 20 residues. For the CDR3, the DNA is TGCGCCAGCAGCTTAGATGCTATTTTTCGAGCGGGAGGTTCCTACAATGAGCAGTTCTTC. This codes for CASSLDAIFRAGGSYNEQFF.

The chain recombines TRBV6-5 with TRBJ1-5; TRBD1 aligns across 7 bases. Germline V CDR1 and CDR2: MNHEY, SVGAGI. The ends lost 6 bases at V and 2 bases at J; junction bases unmatched: 1. This CDR3 is 13 amino acids long. The CDR3 here is CASRGTGNQPQHF. CDR3 bases: TGTGCCAGCAGGGGGACAGGCAATCAGCCCCAGCATTTT.

J is TRBJ2-1 and V is TRBV15, with 7 bases fitting TRBD2. This CDR3 has 13 residues. The junction had 3 bases not matched to a gene; V was cut back by 4 bases and J by 6 bases. Germline values: CDR1 LNHNV, CDR2 YYDKDF (reference sequence). CDR3 region: CATSKRESNEQFF. The CDR3, as DNA: TGTGCCACCAGCAAGCGGGAATCCAATGAGCAGTTCTTC. Drawing the rest from reference TRBV15 and TRBJ2-1, the complete variable domain is DAMVIQNPRYQVTQFGKPVTLSCSQTLNHNVMYWYQQKSSQAPKLLFHYYDKDFNNEADTPDNFQSRRPNTSFCFLDIRSPGLGDTAMYLCATSKRESNEQFFGPGTRLTVL.

This chain connects TRBV29-1 to TRBJ2-3; 9 nucleotides align to TRBD2. Trimming at V came to 6 bases and at J to 0 bases, leaving 7 bases not matched to a gene. The CDR3 totals 15 residues. The germline CDR1 and CDR2 sequences are SQVTM and ANQGSEA. The CDR3 coding sequence is TGCAGCGTACGGATAGCGGGGGAGAGCACAGATACGCAGTATTTT. Its protein is CSVRIAGESTDTQYF.

This clone turned up a few times. This sequence joins TRBV19 and TRBJ2-7; 7 bases fit TRBD1. The CDR3 is 15 amino acids. Germline assignment: CDR1 LNHDA and CDR2 SQIVND (reference sequence). Trimming removed 5 bases from V and 5 bases from J; junction bases left unmatched: 12. CDR3 nucleotides: TGTGCCAGTAGTTCCGGGACAGCCTTGAGTGACGAGCAGTACTTC. Its translation is CASSSGTALSDEQYF.

The J gene is TRBJ1-3, the V gene TRBV6-5; 7 bases align to TRBD1. J lost 7 bases, V lost 5 bases, and 11 bases had no gene match. The CDR3 totals 15 residues. CDR1 and CDR2 from the germline V gene are MNHEY and SVGAGI. In DNA, the CDR3 is TGTGCCAGCAGTCTATCAGACAGGGCATGGAACACCATATATTTT. Translating it yields CASSLSDRAWNTIYF.

The rearrangement joins TRBV6-4 to TRBJ2-2, with D possibly TRBD1 on 5 matching bases. V lost 3 bases, J lost 3 bases, and 8 bases lay in between. The CDR3 covers 14 residues. Germline lookup yields CDR1 MRHNA and CDR2 SNTAGT. The CDR3 DNA reads TGTGCCAGCAGTGAGAAAGGGGACACCGGGGAGCTGTTTTTT. It encodes CASSEKGDTGELFF.